This T cell receptor beta chain was identified during a study of blood T cell repertoires in COVID-19. About the study: The cDNA or gDNA used as material had been derived from T cells, B-cell-depleted T cells, or PBMCs.

In the authors' workflow: Reference gene primer amplification gave nucleated cell count estimates. Using immunoSEQ multiplex PCR, the repertoire was profiled, and TCRdb retains in-frame clones only, with some absent. V, J and clone size were drawn from that table, and D and trimming were deduced from the DNA. The sample comprises about 330,000 clones, about 90% of which are singletons, and under 6.5% rests with the top ten. Deletions cut 1 base from V and 5 bases from J, with 14 bases between. The CDR3 has 15 amino acids. Germline lookup yields CDR1 LGHNA and CDR2 YSLEER. The TCR was taken from a man aged 18 to 35 who had recovered from COVID-19. The specimen was peripheral blood. V and J are TRBV4-3 and TRBJ1-2; no clear D. The CDR3 nucleotides read TGCGCCAGCAGCCAAGTGACGCAGGCGGGGTATGGCTACACCTTC. It yields the protein CASSQVTQAGYGYTF.